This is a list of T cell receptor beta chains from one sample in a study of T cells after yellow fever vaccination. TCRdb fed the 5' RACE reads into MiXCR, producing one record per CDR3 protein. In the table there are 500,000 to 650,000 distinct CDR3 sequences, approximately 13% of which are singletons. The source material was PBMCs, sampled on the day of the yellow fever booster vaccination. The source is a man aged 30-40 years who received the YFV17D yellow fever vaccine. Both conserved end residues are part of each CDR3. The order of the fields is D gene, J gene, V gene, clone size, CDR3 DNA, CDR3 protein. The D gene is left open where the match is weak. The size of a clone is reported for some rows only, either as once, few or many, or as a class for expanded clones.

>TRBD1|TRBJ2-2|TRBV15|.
TGTGCCACCAGCAGGGCCGGGACAGCGAACACCGGGGAGCTGTTTTTT
CATSRAGTANTGELFF
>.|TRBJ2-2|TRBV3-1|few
TGTGCCAGCAGCCAAGAGGGGAGAGCCCCGGGCGGGGAGCTGTTTTTT
CASSQEGRAPGGELFF
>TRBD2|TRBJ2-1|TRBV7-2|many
TGTGCCAGCAGACCCGTAGCGGGAGGCGGGAATGAGCAGTTCTTC
CASRPVAGGGNEQFF
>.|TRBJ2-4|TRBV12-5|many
TGTGCTAGTGGTGGGACAGCCAAAAACATTCAGTACTTC
CASGGTAKNIQYF
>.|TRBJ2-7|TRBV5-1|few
TGCGCCAGCAGCTCGGGCCTGACTGAGAAGGCCTACGAGCAGTACTTC
CASSSGLTEKAYEQYF
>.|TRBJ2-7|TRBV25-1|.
TGTGCCAGCAGGTACCTTTTCACCTCCTACGAGCAGTACTTC
CASRYLFTSYEQYF
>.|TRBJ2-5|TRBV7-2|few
TGTGCCAGCGATACTGGGCAAGAGACCCAGTACTTC
CASDTGQETQYF
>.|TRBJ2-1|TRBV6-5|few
TGTGCCAGCAGTTACTCGTTGACAGGCACCTCCTACAATGAGCAGTTCTTC
CASSYSLTGTSYNEQFF
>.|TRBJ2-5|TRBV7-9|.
TGTGCCAGCAGCACGAAGACAGAGACCCAGTACTTC
CASSTKTETQYF
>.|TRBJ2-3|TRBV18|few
TGTGCCAGCTCACCACCGGCAAATACGCAGTATTTT
CASSPPANTQYF
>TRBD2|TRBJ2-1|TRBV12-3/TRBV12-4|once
TGTGCCAGCAGTTTAGCGGGGGTAGCGGGAGTCAATGAGCAGTTCTTC
CASSLAGVAGVNEQFF
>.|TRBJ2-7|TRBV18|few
TGTGCCAGCTCACCACGGGAGAACGAGCAGTACTTC
CASSPRENEQYF
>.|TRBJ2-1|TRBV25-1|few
TGTGCCAGCAGCGGGACTTTTGATGAGCAGTTCTTC
CASSGTFDEQFF
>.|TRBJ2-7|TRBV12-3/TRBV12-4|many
TGTGCCAGCAGGCGGGGATCCTACGAGCAGTACTTC
CASRRGSYEQYF
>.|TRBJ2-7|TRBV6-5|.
TGTGCCAGCAGTTACGGAACCATCGGGGACCCTTACACCTACGAGCAGTACTTC
CASSYGTIGDPYTYEQYF
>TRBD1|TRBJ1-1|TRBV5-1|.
TGCGCCAGCAGCTACAGGGTCCGGGAACAGGGGGCTGAAGCTTTCTTT
CASSYRVREQGAEAFF
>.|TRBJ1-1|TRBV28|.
TGTGCCAGCCTAAGGATGAACACTGAAGCTTTCTTT
CASLRMNTEAFF
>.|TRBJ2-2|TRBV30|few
TGTGCCTGGAGTGAGTTCCAGCTCACCGGGGAGCTGTTTTTT
CAWSEFQLTGELFF
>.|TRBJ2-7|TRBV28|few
TGTGCCATCGGAATCCAGGGCTACGAGCAGTACTTC
CAIGIQGYEQYF
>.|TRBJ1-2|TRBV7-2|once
TGTGCCAGCAGCCGTTTGAGGGTCTATGGCTACACCTTC
CASSRLRVYGYTF
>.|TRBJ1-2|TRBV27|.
TGTGCCAGCAGTTTCTGGGGGTACTATGGCTACACCTTC
CASSFWGYYGYTF
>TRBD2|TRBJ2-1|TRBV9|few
TGTGCCAGCAGCGGAACTCGGACTAGCGGGAGTACCCATGAGCAGTTCTTC
CASSGTRTSGSTHEQFF
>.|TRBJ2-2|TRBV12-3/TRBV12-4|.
TGTGCCAGCAGCTGGGCTACCGGGGAGCTGTTTTTT
CASSWATGELFF
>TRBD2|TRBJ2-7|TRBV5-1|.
TGCGCCAGCAGATTGGGACTAGCGGGGTACGAGCAGTACTTC
CASRLGLAGYEQYF
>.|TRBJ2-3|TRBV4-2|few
TGTGCCAGCAGCCAAGACGGCCGGAGCACAGATACGCAGTATTTT
CASSQDGRSTDTQYF
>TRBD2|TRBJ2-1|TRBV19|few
TGTGCCAGTAGTTCTATAGCGGGACTCTACAATGAGCAGTTCTTC
CASSSIAGLYNEQFF
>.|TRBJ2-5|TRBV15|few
TGTGCCACCAGCAGATCCCCCACAGGAGTCCAAGAGACCCAGTACTTC
CATSRSPTGVQETQYF
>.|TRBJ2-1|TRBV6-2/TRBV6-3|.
TGTGCCACGGCATCCTCCAAGGGGTACAATGAGCAGTTCTTC
CATASSKGYNEQFF